This paragraph reports one TCR beta chain. The method was immunoSEQ multiplex PCR; TCRdb's version includes in-frame clones alone and lacks a portion of them. The sample records around 100,000 clones, 88% being singletons. The data derive from a study of T cell responses to AZD1222 COVID-19 vaccine. The CDR3 totals 14 residues. Deletions cut 8 bases from V and 4 bases from J, with 14 bases between. Germline V lookup: CDR1 MDHEN, CDR2 SYDVKM. The chain joins TRBV28 to TRBJ1-4, with D perhaps TRBD1 (6 bases). This TCR came from an adult in good health. The material was peripheral blood, obtained on day 0 of AZD1222 vaccination. CDR3 in amino acids: CASQKGGNNEKLFF. CDR3 sequence (DNA): TGTGCCAGCCAAAAAGGGGGGAATAATGAAAAACTGTTTTTT.